These T cell receptor beta chains were read from a single sample in a study of blood T cell repertoires in COVID-19. Clones were sequenced by immunoSEQ multiplex PCR, and TCRdb holds only the in-frame ones, with some missing. The repertoire holds 250,000 or so clones, with about 87% as singletons. The sample comprised PBMCs or T cells enriched from blood (not recorded which). The receptors shown here come from a middle-aged woman who had been exposed to COVID-19. Each CDR3 is given with its conserved first and last residue. The order of the fields is J gene, V gene, clone size, D gene, CDR3 protein, CDR3 DNA. A D gene is named only where the DNA matches it firmly. A row's size may be missing; if present it is once, few, many or a size class.

>TRBJ2-1|TRBV7-8|.|.
CASSLSVPLNEQFF
TGTGCCAGCAGCTTATCTGTACCTCTAAATGAGCAGTTCTTC
>TRBJ1-1|TRBV12-3/TRBV12-4|few|TRBD1
CASSPFPTGGAFF
TGTGCCAGCAGTCCTTTCCCGACAGGGGGAGCTTTCTTT
>TRBJ2-4|TRBV28|.|TRBD1
CASSQGRTGMSIQYF
TGTGCCAGCAGTCAAGGGAGGACAGGGATGAGCATTCAGTACTTC
>TRBJ1-1|TRBV7-3|.|.
CASSLQGNTEAFF
TGTGCCAGCAGCTTACAGGGGAACACTGAAGCTTTCTTT
>TRBJ2-2|TRBV9|.|TRBD1
CASSVTPNRGFLGELFF
TGTGCCAGCAGCGTAACTCCGAACAGGGGATTTCTCGGGGAGCTGTTTTTT
>TRBJ2-7|TRBV7-2|.|.
CASSPEQGKSYEQYF
TGTGCCAGCAGCCCGGAGCAGGGAAAATCCTACGAGCAGTACTTC
>TRBJ1-1|TRBV18|.|.
CASSSGTEAFF
TGTGCCAGCTCATCAGGCACTGAAGCTTTCTTT
>TRBJ1-1|TRBV25-1|.|.
CASTPGDGTEAFF
TGTGCCAGCACCCCGGGGGATGGGACTGAAGCTTTCTTT
>TRBJ2-7|TRBV4-1|.|.
CASSQGSGTYVYEQYF
TGCGCCAGCAGCCAAGGCTCCGGGACTTACGTCTACGAGCAGTACTTC
>TRBJ2-1|TRBV5-4|few|.
CASSVQRDEQFF
TGTGCCAGCAGCGTGCAACGAGATGAGCAGTTCTTC
>TRBJ2-1|TRBV7-2|once|TRBD1
CASSLGDRGNEQFF
TGTGCCAGCAGCTTAGGCGACAGGGGGAACGAGCAGTTCTTC
>TRBJ1-2|TRBV2|.|TRBD1
CASSIRQGDGYTF
TGTGCCAGCAGTATACGACAGGGAGATGGCTACACCTTC
>TRBJ1-2|TRBV16|once|.
CASSLETTNYGYTF
TGTGCCAGCAGCCTCGAGACAACTAACTATGGCTACACCTTC
>TRBJ1-6|TRBV18|.|.
CASSPHVPSSSNSPLHF
TGTGCCAGCTCACCCCACGTCCCCAGTTCTTCCAATTCACCCCTCCACTTT
>TRBJ1-2|TRBV6-2/TRBV6-3|.|TRBD1
CASSTGALYGYTF
TGTGCCAGCAGTACAGGGGCACTCTATGGCTACACCTTC
>TRBJ1-2|TRBV28|.|.
CASNLLGGGGYTF
TGTGCCAGCAACCTCCTTGGGGGGGGAGGCTACACCTTC
>TRBJ2-5|TRBV2|once|TRBD1
CASSRQGSLETQYF
TGTGCCAGCAGCAGACAGGGATCCTTGGAGACCCAGTACTTC
>TRBJ1-1|TRBV7-3|.|.
CASSLAGDHTEAFF
TGTGCCAGCAGTTTAGCGGGGGACCACACTGAAGCTTTCTTT
>TRBJ2-2|TRBV2|.|TRBD1
CASRDRGNKGELFF
TGTGCCAGCAGGGACAGGGGAAATAAGGGGGAGCTGTTTTTT
>TRBJ2-7|TRBV11-3|.|.
CASSPDSLDYEQYF
TGTGCCAGCAGCCCGGACAGCTTGGACTACGAGCAGTACTTC
>TRBJ1-3|TRBV6-1|.|.
CASSESGEGNTIYF
TGTGCCAGCAGTGAATCAGGGGAAGGAAACACCATATATTTT
>TRBJ1-1|TRBV15|.|.
CATSRDRQSTEAFF
TGTGCCACCAGCAGAGATAGACAGAGCACTGAAGCTTTCTTT
>TRBJ2-7|TRBV5-1|.|.
CASSSLDGNYEQYF
TGCGCCAGCAGCTCACTGGACGGGAACTACGAGCAGTACTTC
>TRBJ2-2|TRBV27|.|TRBD2
CASRIGLAGGANTGELFF
TGTGCCAGCAGGATTGGACTAGCGGGAGGGGCTAACACCGGGGAGCTGTTTTTT
>TRBJ1-2|TRBV6-5|.|TRBD1
CAVGTGDPYTF
TGTGCCGTAGGTACAGGGGATCCTTACACCTTC
>TRBJ1-2|TRBV7-8|.|.
CASSLVGYARGPGYTF
TGTGCCAGCAGCTTAGTAGGGTATGCCAGGGGCCCTGGCTACACCTTC
>TRBJ2-5|TRBV6-5|.|TRBD1
CASRNTGAETQYF
TGTGCCAGCAGGAATACAGGGGCGGAGACCCAGTACTTC
>TRBJ1-2|TRBV6-5|.|.
CASSYRVRGYGYTF
TGTGCCAGCAGTTACCGTGTCCGGGGTTATGGCTACACCTTC
>TRBJ1-5|TRBV28|.|.
CASSFRGGNNQPQHF
TGTGCCAGCAGTTTTCGGGGGGGGAACAATCAGCCCCAGCATTTT
>TRBJ1-3|TRBV30|.|.
CAWAHLTGNTIYF
TGTGCCTGGGCTCACCTTACAGGAAACACCATATATTTT
>TRBJ1-2|TRBV7-9|.|TRBD1
CASSFGQGYYGYTF
TGTGCCAGCAGCTTTGGACAGGGCTACTATGGCTACACCTTC
>TRBJ1-5|TRBV6-2/TRBV6-3|.|.
CASSTDYSGNQPQHF
TGTGCCAGCAGTACGGACTACTCGGGCAATCAGCCCCAGCATTTT
>TRBJ2-5|TRBV11-2|.|.
CASSWSGGTQETQYF
TGTGCCAGCAGCTGGAGTGGCGGGACCCAAGAGACCCAGTACTTC
>TRBJ1-4|TRBV3-1/TRBV3-2|once|.
CASSQDIGQRGIRKLFF
TGTGCCAGCAGCCAAGATATCGGACAGCGGGGAATCCGAAAACTGTTTTTT
>TRBJ2-3|TRBV11-3|once|TRBD2
CASSSWTSGRTDTQYF
TGTGCCAGCAGCTCGTGGACTAGCGGGAGGACAGATACGCAGTATTTT
>TRBJ2-3|TRBV27|.|TRBD2
CASRGRGGIDTQYF
TGTGCCAGCCGAGGCCGGGGGGGCATAGATACGCAGTATTTT
>TRBJ1-5|TRBV6-5|.|TRBD1
CASSNRQGGNQPQHF
TGTGCCAGCAGTAACAGACAGGGAGGCAATCAGCCCCAGCATTTT
>TRBJ1-5|TRBV19|.|TRBD1
CASTVRKGAKGNQPQHF
TGTGCCAGTACCGTACGGAAGGGGGCAAAGGGGAATCAGCCCCAGCATTTT
>TRBJ2-7|TRBV7-2|.|TRBD1
CASSLRDRGFYEQYF
TGTGCCAGCAGCTTAAGGGACAGGGGGTTCTACGAGCAGTACTTC
>TRBJ1-3|TRBV5-1|.|TRBD1
CASSTDRGTGNTIYF
TGCGCCAGCAGTACTGACAGGGGGACTGGAAACACCATATATTTT
>TRBJ2-7|TRBV19|.|TRBD1
CASSMSGQGHYEQYF
TGTGCCAGTAGTATGTCGGGACAGGGGCACTACGAGCAGTACTTC